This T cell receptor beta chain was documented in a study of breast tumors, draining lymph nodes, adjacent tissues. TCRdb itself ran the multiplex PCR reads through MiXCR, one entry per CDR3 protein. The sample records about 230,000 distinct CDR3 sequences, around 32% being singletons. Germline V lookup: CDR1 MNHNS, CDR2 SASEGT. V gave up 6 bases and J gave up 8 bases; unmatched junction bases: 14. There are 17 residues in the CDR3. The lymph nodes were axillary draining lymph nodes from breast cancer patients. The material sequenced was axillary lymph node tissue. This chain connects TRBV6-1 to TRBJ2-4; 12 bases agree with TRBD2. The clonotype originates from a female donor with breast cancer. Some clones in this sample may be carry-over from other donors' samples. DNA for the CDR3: TGTGCCAGCAGAGTCATGACTAGCGGGAGAGCCGGGGACATTCAGTACTTC. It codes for CASRVMTSGRAGDIQYF.